These 9 T cell receptor beta chains were sequenced from one sample in a study of CD8 T cells in Susac syndrome. After extraction with the RNeasy kit, about 0.45 to 1 ug of the RNA was reverse transcribed using random hexamers. One entry per CDR3 protein, called by TCRdb with MiXCR from the immunoSEQ multiplex PCR reads. The profile shows 150,000 to 160,000 distinct CDR3 sequences, around 95% of them singletons. Material for sequencing was CD4+ T cells from PBMCs. The receptors originated from a human donor with Susac syndrome.

V usage is TRBV6-2 or TRBV6-3 and J usage is TRBJ2-4; possible D gene TRBD1, 5 bases. Deletions cut 7 bases from V and 4 bases from J, with 17 bases between. The CDR3 runs 15 residues. In germline, CDR1 is MNHEY, CDR2 SVGEGT. The CDR3 protein is CASNKAGSTKNIQYF. The CDR3 DNA reads TGTGCCAGCAATAAGGCAGGGTCTACAAAAAACATTCAGTACTTC.

This chain uses TRBV9 with TRBJ2-1; tentatively, D is TRBD1 or TRBD2 (6 bases each). Trimming took off 3 bases at V and 7 bases at J, with 14 bases between the two ends. CDR1 and CDR2 (germline): SGDLS, YYNGEE. CDR3 length: 14 amino acids. CDR3 bases: TGTGCCAGCAGCGAGGGGGGCATCTTAAATGAGCAGTTCTTC. Translating gives CASSEGGILNEQFF.

The rearrangement joins TRBV3-1 to TRBJ2-5, with D perhaps TRBD1 (6 bases). Trimming removed 2 bases from V and 11 bases from J, with 9 bases in between. CDR1 and CDR2 (germline): LGHDT, YNNKEL (reference sequence). CDR3 size: 11 residues. CDR3 nucleotide sequence: TGTGCCAGCAGCCAACAGGGGCGACAGTACTTC. Its translation is CASSQQGRQYF.

This chain connects TRBV29-1 to TRBJ2-1; possible D gene TRBD2, 6 bases. The CDR3 is 13 amino acids. The germline CDR1 and CDR2 sequences are SQVTM and ANQGSEA. Trimming pared 7 bases from V and 5 bases from J, leaving 15 bases between. Here the CDR3 DNA reads TGCAGCGCCCAGCTGGGGACTGACAATGAGCAGTTCTTC. This encodes CSAQLGTDNEQFF.

This chain uses TRBV29-1 with TRBJ2-7; TRBD2 might be the D (5 bases). The CDR3 extends over 12 amino acids. Deletions cut 3 bases from V and 5 bases from J, with 11 bases between. Germline CDR1 SQVTM, CDR2 ANQGSEA. The CDR3 sequence is CSVDEGRDEQYF. In DNA, the CDR3 is TGCAGCGTTGACGAGGGAAGGGACGAGCAGTACTTC.

V gene TRBV24-1 combines with J gene TRBJ2-1; the D is unclear. The CDR3 covers 13 residues. Trimming took 4 bases from V and 4 from J, leaving 7 bases between them. Germline V gives CDR1 KGHDR, CDR2 SFDVKD. In DNA form, the CDR3 reads TGTGCCACCAGTGACCGTAGGTACAATGAGCAGTTCTTC. Amino acid sequence: CATSDRRYNEQFF.

The chain employs TRBV27 and TRBJ2-2; D gene unclear. CDR3 length equals 14 residues. V lost 6 bases and J lost 4, with 12 bases in between. In germline, CDR1 is MNHEY, CDR2 SMNVEV (reference sequence). Here the CDR3 DNA reads TGTGCCAGCAGACGTATTTCTGGCACCGGGGAGCTGTTTTTT. Translated: CASRRISGTGELFF.

This chain connects TRBV12-3 or TRBV12-4 to TRBJ2-7; D is unclear. V lost 5 bases to trimming and J lost 5 bases, with 13 bases between them. This CDR3 is built from 13 residues. The CDR3 region has the DNA TGTGCCAGCAGTCCGGTCTCTTTGGACGAGCAGTACTTC. Translating it yields CASSPVSLDEQYF.

The chain recombines TRBV21-1 with TRBJ1-1; TRBD1 reflects the table's D call only, with no check against the DNA. TRBV21-1 is flagged as a pseudogene. CDR3 size: 15 residues. DNA for the CDR3: TGTGCCAGCAGCAGAGGGACAGAGGAGAACACTGAAGCTTTCTTT. Translating gives CASSRGTEENTEAFF.